This T cell receptor (beta chain) is drawn from a study of immune evolution from preneoplasia to lung adenocarcinoma. Whole-study context: HLA loss of heterozygosity: around 6.5% AIS, less than 18% MIA, approximately 31% ADC, none AAH.

The protocol was immunoSEQ multiplex PCR, while the TCRdb copy is restricted to in-frame clones and leaves out a portion. The table shows about 6,300 clones, with about 72% occurring only once. Resections took place in Japan or China from about 2013 to 2018. CDR1 SGHRS and CDR2 YFSETQ come from the germline V gene. The V end was cut by 5 bases, the J end by 7 bases, with 9 bases between. This CDR3 has 12 amino acids. The rearrangement uses TRBV5-1 and TRBJ1-4; D uncertain. Input material: FFPE minimally invasive lung adenocarcinoma tissue. This sequence was found in a person aged 65 to 85 with lung adenocarcinoma. CDR3 residues: CASSSEGEKLFF. CDR3 bases: TGCGCCAGCAGTTCCGAGGGTGAAAAACTGTTTTTT.